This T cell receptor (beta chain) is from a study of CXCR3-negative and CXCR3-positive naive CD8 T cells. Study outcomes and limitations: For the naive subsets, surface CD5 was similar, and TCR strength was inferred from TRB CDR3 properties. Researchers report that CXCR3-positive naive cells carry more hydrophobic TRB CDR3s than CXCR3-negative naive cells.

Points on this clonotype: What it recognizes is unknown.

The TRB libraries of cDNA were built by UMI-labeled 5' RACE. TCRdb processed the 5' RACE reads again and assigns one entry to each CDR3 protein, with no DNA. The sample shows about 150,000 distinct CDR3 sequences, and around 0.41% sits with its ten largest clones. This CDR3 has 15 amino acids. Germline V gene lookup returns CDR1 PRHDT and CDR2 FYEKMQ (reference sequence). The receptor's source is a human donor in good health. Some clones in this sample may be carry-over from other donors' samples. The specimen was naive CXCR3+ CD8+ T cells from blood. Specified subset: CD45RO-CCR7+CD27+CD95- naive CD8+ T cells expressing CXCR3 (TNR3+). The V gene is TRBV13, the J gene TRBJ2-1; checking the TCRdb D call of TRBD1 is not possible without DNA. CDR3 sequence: CASSLGRGGYNEQFF.